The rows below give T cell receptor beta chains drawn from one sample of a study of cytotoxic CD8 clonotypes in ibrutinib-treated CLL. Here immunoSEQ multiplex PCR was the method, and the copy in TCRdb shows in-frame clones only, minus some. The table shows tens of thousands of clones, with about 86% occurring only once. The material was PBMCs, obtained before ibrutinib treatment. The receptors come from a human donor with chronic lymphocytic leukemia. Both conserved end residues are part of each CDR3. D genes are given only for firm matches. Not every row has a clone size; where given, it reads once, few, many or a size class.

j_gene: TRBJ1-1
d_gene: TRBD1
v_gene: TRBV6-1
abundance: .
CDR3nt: TGTGCCAGCCGGGGGCAGGGGGATACTGAAGCTTTCTTT
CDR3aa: CASRGQGDTEAFF

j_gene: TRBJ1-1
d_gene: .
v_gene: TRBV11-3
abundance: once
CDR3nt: TGTGCCAGCAGCTACGGACCGAACACTGAAGCTTTCTTT
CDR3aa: CASSYGPNTEAFF

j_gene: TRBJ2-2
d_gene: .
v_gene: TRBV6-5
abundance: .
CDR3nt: TGTGCCAGCAGGGTCCCAGGGAGCACCGGGGAGCTGTTTTTT
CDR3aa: CASRVPGSTGELFF

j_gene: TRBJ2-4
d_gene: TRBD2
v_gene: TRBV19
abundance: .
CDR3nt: TGTGCCAGTGATAGCGGGAGGGCAACAGTGGGCATTCAGTACTTC
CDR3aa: CASDSGRATVGIQYF

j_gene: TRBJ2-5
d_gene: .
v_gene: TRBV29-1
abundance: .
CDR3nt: TGCAGCGTCGTGATTCAGGGTCCGGAGACCCAGTACTTC
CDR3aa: CSVVIQGPETQYF

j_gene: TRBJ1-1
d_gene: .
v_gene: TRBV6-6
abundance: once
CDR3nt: TGTGCCAGCAGTCCACAACGCGGGGGTCTCGACACTGAAGCTTTCTTT
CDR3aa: CASSPQRGGLDTEAFF

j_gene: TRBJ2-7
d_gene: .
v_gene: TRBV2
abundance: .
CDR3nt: TGTGCCAGCAGTTCCAATGTGGCTGGGGGCCACGAGCAGTACTTC
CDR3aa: CASSSNVAGGHEQYF

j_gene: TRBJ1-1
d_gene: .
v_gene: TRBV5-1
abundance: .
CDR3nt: TGCGCCAGCAGCTTGGCCACCGGGACTGAAGCTTTCTTT
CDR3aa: CASSLATGTEAFF

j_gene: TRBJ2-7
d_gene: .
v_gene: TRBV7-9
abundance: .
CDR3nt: TGTGCCAGCAGCTTCCCGGAGGGGAGGACGGACAAGAACTACGAGCAGTACTTC
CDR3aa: CASSFPEGRTDKNYEQYF

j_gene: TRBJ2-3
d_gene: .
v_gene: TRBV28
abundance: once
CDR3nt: TGTGCCAGCAGGAGGACAGCCACAGATACGCAGTATTTT
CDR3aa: CASRRTATDTQYF

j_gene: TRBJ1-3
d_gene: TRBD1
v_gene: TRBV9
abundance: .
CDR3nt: TGTGCCAGCAGCGTCGGGAACAGGGGACCCGGAAACACCATATATTTT
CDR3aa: CASSVGNRGPGNTIYF

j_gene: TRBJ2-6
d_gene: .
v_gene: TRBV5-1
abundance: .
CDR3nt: TGCGCCAGTTTCCGTGGCAGGGATTTCTCTGGGGCCAACGTCCTGACTTTC
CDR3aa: CASFRGRDFSGANVLTF

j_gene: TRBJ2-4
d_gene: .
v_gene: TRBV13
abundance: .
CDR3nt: TGTGCCAGCAGCATAGGAACTAAAAACATTCAGTACTTC
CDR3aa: CASSIGTKNIQYF

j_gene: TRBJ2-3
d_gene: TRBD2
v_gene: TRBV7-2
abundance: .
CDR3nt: TGTGCCAGCAGCTTAGTGGCTAGCGGGTATAGCACAGATACGCAGTATTTT
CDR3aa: CASSLVASGYSTDTQYF

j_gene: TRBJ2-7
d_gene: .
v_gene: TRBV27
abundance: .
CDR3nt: TGTGCCAGCAGTTTATCGCGGGACAACGAGCAGTACTTC
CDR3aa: CASSLSRDNEQYF

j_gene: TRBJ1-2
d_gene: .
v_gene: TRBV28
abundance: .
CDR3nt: TGTGCCAGCAGTTCGAACAACTATGGCTACACCTTC
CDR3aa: CASSSNNYGYTF

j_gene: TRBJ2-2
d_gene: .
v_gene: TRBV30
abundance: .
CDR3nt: TGTGCCTGGAGTGTAAAGGCAGCGAACACCGGGGAGCTGTTTTTT
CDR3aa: CAWSVKAANTGELFF

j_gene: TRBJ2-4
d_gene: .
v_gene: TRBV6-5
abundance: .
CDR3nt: TGTGCCAGCAGTTACGGACAGTTAGCCAAAAACATTCAGTACTTC
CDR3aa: CASSYGQLAKNIQYF

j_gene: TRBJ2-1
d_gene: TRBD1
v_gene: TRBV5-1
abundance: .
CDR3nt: TGCGCCAGCAGCTTCCGACAGGGGGCTGGGCATGAGCAGTTCTTC
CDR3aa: CASSFRQGAGHEQFF

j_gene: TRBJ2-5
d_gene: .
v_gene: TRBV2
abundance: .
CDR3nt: TGTGCCAGCAGTGAACTTCAGGGTAGGAACCAAGAGACCCAGTACTTC
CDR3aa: CASSELQGRNQETQYF

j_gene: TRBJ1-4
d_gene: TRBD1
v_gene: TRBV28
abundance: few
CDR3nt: TGTGCCAGCAGTAACCCAAAGACAGGGGATACTAATGAAAAACTGTTTTTT
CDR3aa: CASSNPKTGDTNEKLFF

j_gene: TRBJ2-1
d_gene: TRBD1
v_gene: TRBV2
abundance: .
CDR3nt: TGTGCCAGCAGGGCCCGGGACAGCCCTTACAATGAGCAGTTCTTC
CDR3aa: CASRARDSPYNEQFF

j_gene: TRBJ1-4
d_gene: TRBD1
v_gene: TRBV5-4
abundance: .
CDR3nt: TGTGCCAGCAGCTGGAGGACAGGGGGCTTTCATAATGAAAAACTGTTTTTT
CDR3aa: CASSWRTGGFHNEKLFF

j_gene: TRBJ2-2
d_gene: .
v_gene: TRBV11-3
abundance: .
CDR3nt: TGTGCCAGCAGCTTAGGTCGGGACACCGGGGAGCTGTTTTTT
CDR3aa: CASSLGRDTGELFF

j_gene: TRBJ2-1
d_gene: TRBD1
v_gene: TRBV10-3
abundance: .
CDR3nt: TGTGCCATCAGGAGGACAGGGGATGAGCAGTTCTTC
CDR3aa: CAIRRTGDEQFF

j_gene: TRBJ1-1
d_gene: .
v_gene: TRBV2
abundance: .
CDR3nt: TGTGCCAGCAGTTCCCAGAACACTGAAGCTTTCTTT
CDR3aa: CASSSQNTEAFF

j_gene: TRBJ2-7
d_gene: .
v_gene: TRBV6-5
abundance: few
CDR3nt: TGTGCCAGCAGTTCCTCCGGGCCATACGAGCAGTACTTC
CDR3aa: CASSSSGPYEQYF

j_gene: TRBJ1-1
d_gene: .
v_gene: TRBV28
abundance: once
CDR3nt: TGTGCCAGCAGTACAGATCACAGGGCCAACACTGAAGCTTTCTTT
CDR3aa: CASSTDHRANTEAFF

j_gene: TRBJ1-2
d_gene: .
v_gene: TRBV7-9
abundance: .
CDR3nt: TGTGCCAGCAGTCGAGAAGGACAAATCTATGGCTACACCTTC
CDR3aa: CASSREGQIYGYTF